The TCR beta chain described here comes from a study of molecular identifiers for immune sequencing clone quantification. Across the study: Within a replicate experiment, RNA obtained from either approximately 20,000 or 98,000 naive CD8 cells was divided into five aliquots, and four of those aliquots were then sequenced.

Previously reported methods and listed TCR primers produced the bulk TCR libraries. TCRdb itself ran the PCR reads through MiXCR, one entry per CDR3 protein. In the table there are around 8,000 distinct CDR3 sequences, approximately 31% of which are singletons. Trimming cost V 1 base and J 3 bases, with 29 bases left between them. CDR1 is SGHDT, CDR2 YYEEEE, per germline. The CDR3 is 20 residues long. Investigators produced naive CD8 libraries from approximately 20,000 to 1,000,000 sorted cells, drawing on 10%, 30% or 50% RNA. A CD8+CD4-CCR7+CD45RA+ phenotype served as the sorting definition for naive CD8 T cells.

Sequenced sample: naive CD8+ T cells from blood, with Jurkat cell RNA spiked in. Subset specified: FACS-sorted CD8+CD4-CCR7+CD45RA+ naive T cells. The gene calls are TRBV5-6 and TRBJ2-7, with D tentatively TRBD2 (6 bases). The TCR sequence derives from a human donor in good health. Some libraries in this study had Jurkat cell RNA spiked in. The chain's CDR3 is CASSLMGGWRPLSAGYEQYF. Here the CDR3 DNA reads TGTGCCAGCAGCTTGATGGGGGGATGGAGACCACTAAGCGCCGGCTACGAGCAGTACTTC.